Listed here are 22 T cell receptor beta chains from one sample, sequenced in a study of T cell responses to AZD1222 COVID-19 vaccine. Measured with immunoSEQ multiplex PCR; TCRdb has only the in-frame clones, and not every one. The sample includes some 170,000 clones, about 88% of them seen just once. The source was peripheral blood, collected on day 0 of AZD1222 vaccination. Receptor source: an adult in good health.

V gene TRBV7-2 combines with J gene TRBJ1-5; TRBD1 agrees at 7 bases. V was pared by 4 bases and J by 11 bases, with 8 bases of the junction left unmatched. CDR1 and CDR2 (germline): SGHTA, FQGNSA. There are 13 residues in the CDR3. The chain's CDR3 is CASSSQGGQAQHF. CDR3 nucleotides: TGTGCCAGCAGCTCACAGGGCGGACAGGCCCAGCATTTT.

The J gene is TRBJ2-7, the V gene TRBV6-5, with 9 bases lining up with TRBD1. The V segment lost 7 bases and the J segment 4 bases; nucleotides outside the gene matches: 5. The CDR3 consists of 13 residues. CDR1 is MNHEY, CDR2 SVGAGI, per germline. The CDR3 bases are TGTGCCAGCAAACGGACAGGGGAGTACGAGCAGTACTTC. It encodes CASKRTGEYEQYF.

The chain employs TRBV4-1 and TRBJ1-3; the D gene is possibly TRBD1 (6 bases). The V gene's germline CDR1 is MGHRA and CDR2 YSYEKL. This CDR3 has 14 residues. The V gene lost 0 bases and the J gene lost 5 bases, with 8 bases spanning the gap. Written as DNA, the CDR3 is TGCGCCAGCAGCCAAGACAGGGGAAGAAACACCATATATTTT. This translates into CASSQDRGRNTIYF.

This rearrangement joins TRBV18 to TRBJ1-3; D gene ambiguous. Germline V lookup: CDR1 KGHSH, CDR2 LQKENI. Between the trimmed V and J ends, which lost 1 base and 4 bases, there was a span of 11 bases. The CDR3 has 15 residues. CDR3 bases: TGTGCCAGCTCACCACTACAGAGCGACGGAAACACCATATATTTT. It encodes CASSPLQSDGNTIYF. The whole variable domain, remainder taken from reference TRBV18 and TRBJ1-3, is NAGVMQNPRHLVRRRGQEARLRCSPMKGHSHVYWYRQLPEEGLKFMVYLQKENIIDESGMPKERFSAEFPKEGPSILRIQQVVRGDSAAYFCASSPLQSDGNTIYFGEGSWLTVV.

CDR3 bases: TGCGCCAGCAGCCAAGGGGCTGCGGGATCCTACAATGAGCAGTTCTTC. Amino acids: CASSQGAAGSYNEQFF. The chain is built from TRBV4-3 and TRBJ2-1, with D possibly being TRBD2 (6 bases). V was shortened by 1 base and J by 1 base, with 11 bases between the two germline ends. The CDR3 is made up of 16 amino acids. Germline CDR1 and CDR2: LGHNA and YSLEER.

This chain joins TRBV7-9 and TRBJ1-4; D remains ambiguous. The CDR3 runs to 11 residues. V was pared by 3 bases and J by 8 bases, with 4 bases between. Germline V gene sequence: CDR1 SEHNR, CDR2 FQNEAQ (reference sequence). The CDR3 bases are TGTGCCAGCAGCTTGAGGGAAAAACTGTTTTTT. Amino acid sequence: CASSLREKLFF.

This clone was seen more than once but under ten times. The chain combines TRBV28 with TRBJ1-1, with a possible D match to TRBD1 (6 bases). Germline V gene lookup returns CDR1 MDHEN and CDR2 SYDVKM. This CDR3 is built from 14 residues. V was pared by 5 bases and J by 11 bases, with 21 bases between. The CDR3 spells CASSIRDMGNRAFF. CDR3 sequence (DNA): TGTGCCAGCAGTATCCGGGACATGGGGAACCGGGCTTTCTTT.

V gene TRBV7-8 combines with J gene TRBJ2-7; D is unclear. V lost 8 bases and J 0 bases, leaving 8 bases between the germline ends. CDR1 and CDR2 from the germline V gene are SGHVS and FQNEAQ. CDR3 length: 12 residues. CDR3 amino acids: CASSWGSYEQYF. CDR3 coding DNA: TGTGCCAGCTCCTGGGGCTCCTACGAGCAGTACTTC.

In this sample, this clone turned up once. V usage is TRBV7-8 and J usage is TRBJ1-5, with 9 positions matching TRBD1. Trimming removed 5 bases from V and 2 bases from J; junction bases left unmatched: 4. The germline V gene encodes CDR1 SGHVS and CDR2 FQNEAQ. This CDR3 is 15 amino acids long. CDR3 DNA sequence: TGTGCCAGCAGCCGGGACAGGGCTGGCAATCAGCCCCAGCATTTT. Protein sequence: CASSRDRAGNQPQHF.

The V call is TRBV28, the J call TRBJ1-3; 10 nucleotides agree with TRBD1. V was pared by 6 bases and J by 8 bases, with 7 bases of the junction left unmatched. This CDR3 region has 14 residues. Germline CDR1 is MDHEN and CDR2 is SYDVKM. The CDR3 reads CASSMADRGHTIYF. CDR3 bases: TGTGCCAGCAGCATGGCAGACAGGGGGCACACCATATATTTT.

The chain links TRBV19 to TRBJ2-3, with D perhaps TRBD2 (5 bases). Germline CDR1 and CDR2: LNHDA and SQIVND (reference sequence). The CDR3 loop spans 17 amino acids. The V gene lost 5 bases and the J gene lost 1 base, with 19 bases spanning the gap. The CDR3 DNA is TGTGCCAGTAGTTTAGCGAGGCCCCCGTTAGGCACAGATACGCAGTATTTT. Its translation: CASSLARPPLGTDTQYF.

The chain employs TRBV15 and TRBJ2-1; 11 bases are a match to TRBD1. V was pared by 3 bases and J by 5 bases, with 0 bases of the junction left unmatched. Germline V gives CDR1 LNHNV, CDR2 YYDKDF (reference sequence). The CDR3 spans 14 residues. The CDR3 DNA sequence: TGTGCCACCAGCAGGGGACAGGGGGACAATGAGCAGTTCTTC. Protein: CATSRGQGDNEQFF.

This clone came up a few times. This sequence joins TRBV15 and TRBJ2-3, with 9 bases matching TRBD2. The CDR3 is 17 residues long. Germline CDR1 is LNHNV and CDR2 is YYDKDF (reference sequence). V lost 0 bases, J lost 4 bases, and 8 bases stayed unmatched. Here the CDR3 reads CATSRDRGSGRSDTQYF. The CDR3 nucleotides are TGTGCCACCAGCAGAGATCGAGGTAGCGGGAGATCAGATACGCAGTATTTT.

The chain has TRBV18 and TRBJ2-1, with 10 bases matching TRBD2. Trimming at V came to 5 bases and at J to 10 bases, leaving 14 bases not matched to a gene. The CDR3 runs to 16 residues. In germline, CDR1 is KGHSH, CDR2 LQKENI. The CDR3 sequence is CASSFVAGGRPGEQFF. CDR3 nucleotides: TGTGCCAGCTCATTTGTAGCGGGGGGCCGGCCAGGGGAGCAGTTCTTC.

J is TRBJ2-7 and V is TRBV6-2 or TRBV6-3; D might be TRBD1 (6 bases). V lost 4 bases and J lost 5, with 9 bases in between. Per the germline V gene, CDR1 is MNHEY and CDR2 is SVGEGT. The CDR3 consists of 12 residues. CDR3: CASSLQGNEQYF. The CDR3 DNA is TGTGCCAGCAGTTTGCAGGGGAACGAGCAGTACTTC.

The chain recombines TRBV5-1 with TRBJ2-3; either TRBD1 or TRBD2 may fit D (5 bases each). The CDR3 extends over 15 amino acids. Germline V gene lookup returns CDR1 SGHRS and CDR2 YFSETQ. Trimming took off 0 bases at V and 2 bases at J, with 10 bases between the two ends. The CDR3 DNA reads as TGCGCCAGCAGCTTGGGGCAGGGACCCACAGATACGCAGTATTTT. Encoded protein: CASSLGQGPTDTQYF.

V and J are TRBV3-1 (or the pseudogene TRBV3-2) and TRBJ2-1; TRBD2 aligns across 9 bases. Germline CDR1 LGHDT, CDR2 YNNKEL (reference sequence). The V segment lost 1 base and the J segment 5 bases; nucleotides outside the gene matches: 9. The CDR3 is 17 amino acids. CDR3 coding DNA: TGTGCCAGCAGCCAAGTCGGCGCGGGACTAGCCAACAATGAGCAGTTCTTC. As protein: CASSQVGAGLANNEQFF.

This chain links TRBV18 with TRBJ2-6; D remains ambiguous. Trimming removed 2 bases at V and 1 base at J, with 18 bases between. CDR1 is KGHSH and CDR2 is LQKENI in the germline V gene. The CDR3 extends over 19 amino acids. This chain's CDR3 is CASSPKRTADDSGANVLTF. CDR3 coding DNA: TGTGCCAGCTCACCAAAGAGGACGGCGGATGATTCTGGGGCCAACGTCCTGACTTTC.

V gene TRBV5-1 combines with J gene TRBJ2-5, with 9 bases identical to TRBD2. V lost 3 bases and J lost 2; bases outside the gene matches: 5. The CDR3 totals 15 residues. CDR1 is SGHRS, CDR2 YFSETQ, per germline. The CDR3 DNA is TGCGCCAGCAGCTCCAGCGGGGGGAGGCAAGAGACCCAGTACTTC. Translating it yields CASSSSGGRQETQYF.

The chain employs TRBV11-2 and TRBJ1-2; TRBD1 might be the D (5 bases). The V gene lost 5 bases and the J gene lost 4 bases, with 11 bases spanning the gap. Germline CDR1 is SGHAT and CDR2 is FQNNGV. The CDR3 totals 13 residues. CDR3 in DNA: TGTGCCAGCAGCCCGTCTCAGGGCTATGGCTACACCTTC. Translating gives CASSPSQGYGYTF.

Notes on this clone: Mismatch with germline at one junction end may stem from a read error. The V call is TRBV28, the J call TRBJ2-7; D gene ambiguous. In germline, CDR1 is MDHEN, CDR2 SYDVKM. The CDR3 runs to 9 residues. The CDR3 bases are TGTGCCAGCAGCCTCGACCCCCACTTC. Translated, it gives CASSLDPHF. Full variable domain (remainder filled in from reference TRBV28 and TRBJ2-7): DVKVTQSSRYLVKRTGEKVFLECVQDMDHENMFWYRQDPGLGLRLIYFSYDVKMKEKGDIPEGYSVSREKKERFSLILESASTNQTSMYLCASSLDPHFGPGTRLTVT.

This clone came up once. CDR3 residues: CASSVGGTNRGNEQFF. The CDR3, as DNA: TGTGCCAGCAGCGTAGGGGGGACTAATCGTGGCAATGAGCAGTTCTTC. The chain carries TRBV9 and TRBJ2-1, with TRBD2 matching 7 bases. The CDR3 runs to 16 residues. Germline CDR1 and CDR2: SGDLS and YYNGEE. The junction had 9 bases not matched to a gene; V was cut back by 0 bases and J by 6 bases. Looking up the rest from reference TRBV9 and TRBJ2-1 gives the full variable domain: DSGVTQTPKHLITATGQRVTLRCSPRSGDLSVYWYQQSLDQGLQFLIQYYNGEERAKGNILERFSAQQFPDLHSELNLSSLELGDSALYFCASSVGGTNRGNEQFFGPGTRLTVL.